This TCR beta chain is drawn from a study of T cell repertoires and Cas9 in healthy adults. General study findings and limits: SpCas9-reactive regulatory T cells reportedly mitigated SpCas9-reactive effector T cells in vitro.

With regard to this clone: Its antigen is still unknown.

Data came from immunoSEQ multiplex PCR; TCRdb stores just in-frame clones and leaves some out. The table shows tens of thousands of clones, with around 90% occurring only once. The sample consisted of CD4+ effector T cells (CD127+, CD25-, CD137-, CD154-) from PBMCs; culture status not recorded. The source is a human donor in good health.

CDR3 in amino acids: CASSYSSQGGSGELFF. CDR3 DNA: TGTGCCAGCAGTTACTCGTCACAGGGCGGTTCCGGGGAGCTGTTTTTT. The chain has TRBV6-5 and TRBJ2-2; D possibly corresponds to TRBD1 (6 bases). Germline loops: CDR1 MNHEY, CDR2 SVGAGI. The CDR3 consists of 16 residues. V was cut by 0 bases and J by 6 bases, with 14 bases left in between.